This T cell receptor (beta chain) came from a study of blood T cell repertoires in COVID-19. Study details: The cDNA or gDNA used as material had been derived from T cells, B-cell-depleted T cells, or PBMCs.

Donors were grouped by their self-reported clinical history. The recovered donors of Cohort 3 showed two negative PCRs, clearance, or symptom resolution. Trimming stripped 3 bases from V and 1 base from J, with 5 bases between. This CDR3 is 13 amino acids long. From germline, CDR1 is MRHNA and CDR2 SNTAGT. Original analysis: Estimation of nucleated cell counts was performed using reference gene primer amplification. Sequencing was performed with immunoSEQ multiplex PCR; in TCRdb, only in-frame clones are kept and a portion is missing. For V, J and clone size, that table is used; D and trimming come from the DNA. The sample has under 350,000 clones; about 89% are singletons.

The chain carries TRBV6-4 and TRBJ2-3; weak D call: TRBD2 (5 bases). The sample comprised PBMCs or T cells enriched from blood (not recorded which). This clonotype originated in a young woman who had recovered from COVID-19. The CDR3 sequence is CASSERGTDTQYF. CDR3 DNA: TGTGCCAGCAGTGAGCGGGGCACAGATACGCAGTATTTT.